The clone carrying this T cell receptor (beta chain) was counted a few times. Its specificity is not known. The PCR contained 60 Vbeta and 13 Jbeta primers. Profiled with immunoSEQ multiplex PCR; TCRdb holds only in-frame clones, not every one. The table includes roughly 250,000 clones, approximately 84% detected once. With 7 bases removed from V and 0 bases from J, the gap between germline ends came to 7 bases. Germline lookup yields CDR1 MNHEY and CDR2 SVGAGI. The CDR3 extends over 14 amino acids. This entry belongs to a study of cytomegalovirus exposure and HLA in healthy donors. Regarding donors, all were healthy bone marrow donors. Regarding the study as a whole: Researchers reportedly found TCR beta sequences accurately predicted most subjects' HLA-A and HLA-B alleles. Later work found most CMV-associated TCR beta chains apparently HLA-restricted. In an earlier analysis, productive rearrangement rates for most beta V segments clustered near 87% or 30%.

V and J are TRBV6-5 and TRBJ2-6; possible D gene TRBD2, 5 bases. Sequences were obtained from PBMCs. The source is a woman between 40 and 50 years old in good health and CMV-seropositive. The DNA for the CDR3 is TGTGCCAGCAAACGGGACTCTGGGGCCAACGTCCTGACTTTC. Residues: CASKRDSGANVLTF.